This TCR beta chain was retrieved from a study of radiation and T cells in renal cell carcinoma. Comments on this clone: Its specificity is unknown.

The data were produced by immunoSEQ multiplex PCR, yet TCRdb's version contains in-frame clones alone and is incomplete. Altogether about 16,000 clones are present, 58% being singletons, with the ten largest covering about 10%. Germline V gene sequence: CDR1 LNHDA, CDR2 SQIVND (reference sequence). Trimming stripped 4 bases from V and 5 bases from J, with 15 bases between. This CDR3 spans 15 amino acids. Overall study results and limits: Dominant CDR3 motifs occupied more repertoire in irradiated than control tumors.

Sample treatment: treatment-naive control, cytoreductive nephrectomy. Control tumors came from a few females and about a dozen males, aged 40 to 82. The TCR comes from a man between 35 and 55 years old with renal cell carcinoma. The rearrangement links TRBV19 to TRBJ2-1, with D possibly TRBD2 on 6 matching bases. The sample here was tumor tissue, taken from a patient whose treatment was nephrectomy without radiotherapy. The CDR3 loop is CASSTWTTNDNEQFF. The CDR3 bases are TGTGCCAGTAGTACGTGGACTACAAACGACAATGAGCAGTTCTTC.